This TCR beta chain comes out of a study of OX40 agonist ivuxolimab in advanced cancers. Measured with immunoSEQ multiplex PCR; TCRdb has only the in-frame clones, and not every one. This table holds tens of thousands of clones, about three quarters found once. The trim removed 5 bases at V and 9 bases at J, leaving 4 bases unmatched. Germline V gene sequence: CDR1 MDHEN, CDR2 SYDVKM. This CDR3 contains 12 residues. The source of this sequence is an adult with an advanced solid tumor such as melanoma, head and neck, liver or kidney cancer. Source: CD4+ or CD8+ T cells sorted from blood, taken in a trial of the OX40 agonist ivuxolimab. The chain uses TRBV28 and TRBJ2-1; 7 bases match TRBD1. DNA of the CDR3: TGTGCCAGCAGTGGGACAGCCCTTGAGCAGTTCTTC. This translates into CASSGTALEQFF.